This TCR beta chain was sequenced for a study of molecular identifiers for immune sequencing clone quantification. Study context: RNA from approximately 20,000 or 100,000 naive CD8 cells was split five ways in replicates, with four sequenced.

V lost 2 bases, J lost 5 bases, and 13 bases lay in between. Germline CDR1 MNHEY, CDR2 SVGEGT. The CDR3 has 15 residues. CD8+CD4-CCR7+CD45RA+ sorting gave the naive CD8 T cells. As regards this clonotype: Its antigen remains unknown.

Overall study findings and caveats: Identical TCR molecules that share a barcode could lead to an underestimation of highly expanded clone sizes. Clones that exceeded 20 RNA copies held over 98% of effector molecules, yet under 1% in naive cells.

From the PCR reads, TCRdb called clonotypes with MiXCR, one entry per CDR3 protein. This sample has more than 550,000 distinct CDR3 sequences; 25% occur once, and the top ten carry 0.78%. Input material: naive CD8+ T cells from blood, with Jurkat cell RNA spiked in. Documented subset: FACS-sorted CD8+CD4-CCR7+CD45RA+ naive T cells. The sequence was collected from a human donor in good health. Some libraries in this study had Jurkat cell RNA spiked in. The genes are TRBV6-2 or TRBV6-3 and TRBJ1-5; D is ambiguous. The CDR3 DNA sequence: TGTGCCAGCAGTTACATCCCCCAGAGCGATCAGCCCCAGCATTTT. Translating it yields CASSYIPQSDQPQHF.